These 8 T cell receptor beta chains came from one sample sequenced in a study of T cell clonotyping in hematopoietic cell transplantation. Profiling relied on immunoSEQ multiplex PCR, and the TCRdb table lists in-frame clones only, not all of them. The table lists some 11,000 clones, 40% to 60% of them singletons. Sequencing used peripheral blood mononuclear cells. These receptors were collected from a man in his forties or fifties in good health. Some clones in this sample may be carry-over from other donors' samples.

The chain carries TRBV30 and TRBJ1-5; D is unclear. The CDR3 has 15 amino acids. V dropped 3 bases and J dropped 0 bases, with 12 bases sitting between them. Looked up from germline, CDR1 is GTSNPN and CDR2 is SVGIG (reference sequence). Here the CDR3 reads CAWRPGQYSNQPQHF. The CDR3 region has the DNA TGTGCCTGGAGGCCTGGGCAGTATAGCAATCAGCCCCAGCATTTT.

This clone showed up just a few times. The chain carries TRBV29-1 and TRBJ1-2, with D possibly matching TRBD1 (5 bases). Germline CDR1 and CDR2: SQVTM and ANQGSEA. The CDR3 spans 13 residues. Trimming pared 4 bases from V and 5 bases from J, leaving 14 bases between. The CDR3 spells CSVVRDLGYGYTF. The DNA of the CDR3 is TGCAGCGTTGTGCGGGACTTGGGGTATGGCTACACCTTC.

DNA for the CDR3: TGCGCCAGCAGTGCCCAGGGCTCCAACTATGGCTACACCTTC. Encoded protein: CASSAQGSNYGYTF. The V gene is TRBV10-2, the J gene TRBJ1-2; tentatively, D is TRBD1 (5 bases). The CDR3 has 14 amino acids. Germline CDR1 is WSHSY and CDR2 is SAAADI. Deletions cut 4 bases from V and 2 bases from J, with 11 bases between.

The chain has TRBV6-5 and TRBJ1-1; a weak D match, TRBD1 (5 bases). This CDR3 has 13 amino acids. CDR1 and CDR2 (germline): MNHEY, SVGAGI. V lost 2 bases to trimming and J lost 4 bases, with 8 bases between them. CDR3 nucleotide sequence: TGTGCCAGCAGTTACCAGGGAAGCACTGAAGCTTTCTTT. Its protein product is CASSYQGSTEAFF.

J is TRBJ2-1 and V is TRBV5-1; 7 positions match TRBD2. V dropped 4 bases and J dropped 1; count of bases not matched to a gene: 2. The CDR3 consists of 14 residues. Germline loops: CDR1 SGHRS, CDR2 YFSETQ. CDR3 amino acids: CASSPGRSYNEQFF. For the CDR3, the DNA is TGCGCCAGCAGCCCCGGGAGGTCCTACAATGAGCAGTTCTTC.

This rearrangement joins TRBV30 to TRBJ1-2; D possibly corresponds to TRBD1 (6 bases). This CDR3 comprises 14 residues. Germline V gene data show CDR1 as GTSNPN and CDR2 as SVGIG (reference sequence). Trimming cost V 7 bases and J 6 bases, with 21 bases left between them. The CDR3 coding sequence is TGTGCCTTACGGGGGCTGGGGATGCTAAATGGCTACACCTTC. Protein: CALRGLGMLNGYTF.

This clone appeared once. The chain is built from TRBV30 and TRBJ1-3; no firm D call. The CDR3 loop spans 12 amino acids. V was pared by 5 bases and J by 0 bases, with 5 bases between. The V gene's germline CDR1 is GTSNPN and CDR2 SVGIG (reference sequence). CDR3 in amino acids: CAWGPSGNTIYF. CDR3 nucleotide sequence: TGTGCCTGGGGACCCTCTGGAAACACCATATATTTT.

In its sample, this clone is medium-sized (0.01 to 0.1%). This chain connects TRBV25-1 to TRBJ1-5; no clear D gene. V lost 2 bases and J lost 11, with 19 bases in between. The CDR3 is 15 residues long. Germline CDR1 is MGHDK and CDR2 is SYGVNS. CDR3 bases: TGTGCCAGCAGTGAAGGAAACGGTGTCTCGGAGTCCCAGCATTTT. It codes for CASSEGNGVSESQHF. Complete variable domain (other parts from reference TRBV25-1 and TRBJ1-5): EADIYQTPRYLVIGTGKKITLECSQTMGHDKMYWYQQDPGMELHLIHYSYGVNSTEKGDLSSESTVSRIRTEHFPLTLESARPSHTSQYLCASSEGNGVSESQHFGDGTRLSIL.